This TCR beta chain originates from a study of T cells in localized non-small cell lung cancer. Study results and caveats: Uninvolved adjacent lung had the highest recorded T cell clonality, with tumor below it.

This CDR3 region has 14 residues. CDR1 MNHNS and CDR2 SASEGT come from the germline V gene. V dropped 7 bases and J dropped 7; count of bases not matched to a gene: 9. As to this clone: Its antigen remains unidentified.

Libraries were prepared by immunoSEQ multiplex PCR; TCRdb keeps only in-frame clonotypes and omits some of them. The table shows around 41,000 clones, with approximately 80% occurring only once. The V gene is TRBV6-1, the J gene TRBJ2-2; 7 bases are a match to TRBD1. The TCR originated in a man aged 40 to 75 with stage II lung adenocarcinoma. Sequenced here: PBMCs, sampled before any cancer treatment. The CDR3 sequence is CASTTQGEIGELFF. The CDR3 DNA is TGTGCCAGCACCACGCAGGGGGAAATCGGGGAGCTGTTTTTT.